This T cell receptor (beta chain) was found in a study of blood T cell repertoires in COVID-19. Across the study: The analysed material was cDNA or gDNA that came from T cells, B-cell-depleted T cells, or PBMCs.

Individuals aged about 18 to 89 years were recruited from some 26 US areas. Participants' reported clinical history set cohort assignment. The data were produced by immunoSEQ multiplex PCR, yet TCRdb's version contains in-frame clones alone and is incomplete. Of 350,000 to 400,000 clones in the sample, roughly 90% were seen once. This receptor was identified in a woman aged 30 to 39 with acute COVID-19. The sequenced material came from PBMCs or T cells enriched from blood (not recorded which).

CDR3 DNA sequence: TGTGCCAGCAGCGGACTGGAGGAAGGGTCGGGATCGAATGAGCAGTTCTTC. It encodes CASSGLEEGSGSNEQFF. The J gene is TRBJ2-1, the V gene TRBV9; TRBD2 might be the D (5 bases). The CDR3 spans 17 residues. Trimming stripped 3 bases from V and 7 bases from J, with 23 bases between. Germline-derived CDR1 and CDR2 are SGDLS and YYNGEE.